The 17 T cell receptor beta chains presented below share a single source sample, sequenced in a study of CD8+CD57+ T cells in acquired aplastic anemia. According to the study, genomic DNA was the template for TCR beta VDJ and CDR3 profiling. TCRdb itself ran the reads through MiXCR, one entry per CDR3 protein. The sample includes a few hundred thousand distinct CDR3 sequences, approximately 57% of them seen just once. Sequenced sample: sorted CD4+, CD8+, or CD8+CD57+ T cells (not recorded which) from PBMCs. The receptors shown here come from a human donor in good health.

Ten or more counts support this clonotype. The rearrangement links TRBV6-2 or TRBV6-3 to TRBJ2-2; D remains ambiguous. From germline, CDR1 is MNHEY and CDR2 SVGEGT. The CDR3 consists of 14 residues. V was trimmed by 5 bases and J by 2 bases, leaving 9 bases between them. CDR3 amino acids: CASSDLINTGELFF. CDR3 sequence (DNA): TGTGCCAGCAGTGACTTAATAAACACCGGGGAGCTGTTTTTT.

There are many counts of this clonotype. This chain uses TRBV5-8 with TRBJ2-7; D is uncertain. The V and J ends lost 0 bases and 2 bases respectively, with 3 bases between them. The CDR3 sequence is 12 residues long. Germline assignment: CDR1 SGHTS and CDR2 YDEGEE. This CDR3 reads CASSLVTYEQYF. The CDR3, as DNA: TGTGCCAGCAGCTTGGTGACCTACGAGCAGTACTTC.

The chain combines TRBV7-3 with TRBJ2-7; a weak D match, TRBD1 (6 bases). CDR3 length: 13 amino acids. The germline V and J ends were trimmed by 8 bases and 0 bases, with 11 bases remaining between them. Germline V CDR1 and CDR2: SGHTA, FQGTGA. The CDR3 DNA reads TGTGCCAGCGGCGACAGGAACTCCTACGAGCAGTACTTC. Protein sequence: CASGDRNSYEQYF.

The gene calls are TRBV20-1 and TRBJ1-2, with D possibly being TRBD1 (5 bases). The CDR3 runs 12 residues. Germline V gives CDR1 DFQATT, CDR2 SNEGSKA (reference sequence). The V gene lost 3 bases and the J gene lost 8 bases, with 13 bases spanning the gap. The CDR3 loop reads CSASLGTLGYTF. Here the CDR3 DNA reads TGCAGTGCTAGCCTAGGGACCCTCGGCTACACCTTC.

This clonotype was observed once. The rearrangement uses TRBV5-8 and TRBJ1-5, with unresolved D. Between the trimmed V and J ends, which lost 5 bases and 4 bases, there was a span of 13 bases. The V gene's germline CDR1 is SGHTS and CDR2 YDEGEE. CDR3 length equals 14 residues. The CDR3 is CASSMRTGNQPQHF. CDR3 sequence (DNA): TGTGCCAGCAGTATGAGGACGGGAAATCAGCCCCAGCATTTT.

The rearrangement uses TRBV19 and TRBJ1-5, with 7 bases fitting TRBD1. CDR1 and CDR2 from the germline V gene are LNHDA and SQIVND (reference sequence). This CDR3 is built from 13 residues. The V segment lost 4 bases and the J segment 5 bases; nucleotides outside the gene matches: 2. CDR3 in amino acids: CASSTGQDQPQHF. The DNA of the CDR3 is TGTGCCAGTAGTACCGGACAGGATCAGCCCCAGCATTTT.

V is TRBV5-1 and J is TRBJ2-7, with 7 bases lining up with TRBD1. Germline CDR1 is SGHRS and CDR2 is YFSETQ. Trimming at V came to 0 bases and at J to 5 bases, leaving 5 bases not matched to a gene. The CDR3 totals 14 residues. The CDR3 spells CASSLALTGNEQYF. In nucleotides, the CDR3 is TGCGCCAGCAGCTTGGCCTTGACAGGGAACGAGCAGTACTTC. Complete variable domain (other parts from reference TRBV5-1 and TRBJ2-7): KAGVTQTPRYLIKTRGQQVTLSCSPISGHRSVSWYQQTPGQGLQFLFEYFSETQRNKGNFPGRFSGRQFSNSRSEMNVSTLELGDSALYLCASSLALTGNEQYFGPGTRLTVT.

This clonotype was seen at least ten times. CDR3 residues: CASSNERESNTGELFF. CDR3 bases: TGTGCCAGCAGCAATGAGCGGGAGTCGAACACCGGGGAGCTGTTTTTT. The genes are TRBV7-3 and TRBJ2-2; 8 bases map to TRBD2. The CDR3 sequence is 16 residues long. CDR1 and CDR2 from the germline V gene are SGHTA and FQGTGA. The V gene end was trimmed by 5 bases and the J gene end by 0 bases; junction bases not matched to a gene: 5.

This clonotype was found many times. The chain uses TRBV6-2 or TRBV6-3 and TRBJ2-3; 14 nucleotides line up with TRBD2. Germline CDR1 reads MNHEY; CDR2 reads SVGEGT. The CDR3 spans 17 residues. Trimming took 5 bases from V and 6 from J; bases not matched to a gene: 10. The CDR3 loop is CASSKPRTSGGQDTQYF. The CDR3 region has the DNA TGTGCCAGCAGTAAGCCCCGGACTAGCGGGGGGCAGGATACGCAGTATTTT.

There are many counts of this clonotype. The CDR3: CASSFVGPGTEAFF. CDR3 nucleotide sequence: TGTGCCAGCAGTTTTGTGGGCCCAGGCACTGAAGCTTTCTTT. The chain joins TRBV27 to TRBJ1-1; D is undetermined. CDR1 and CDR2 from the germline V gene are MNHEY and SMNVEV (reference sequence). V gave up 3 bases and J gave up 4 bases, with 12 bases separating them. CDR3 length equals 14 residues.

This clonotype was counted only a few times. The chain uses TRBV30 and TRBJ1-4, with 7 bases lining up with TRBD1. Germline assignment: CDR1 GTSNPN and CDR2 SVGIG (reference sequence). Germline trimming cut 4 bases from V and 7 bases from J; bases unmatched to any gene: 9. This CDR3 is 14 amino acids long. The CDR3 here is CAWNVQGLGEKLFF. CDR3 coding DNA: TGTGCCTGGAATGTACAGGGGCTTGGTGAAAAACTGTTTTTT.

The chain has TRBV7-6 and TRBJ2-7, with 8 bases that match TRBD1. The CDR3 loop spans 14 amino acids. The V segment lost 5 bases and the J segment 3 bases; nucleotides outside the gene matches: 6. Germline CDR1 SGHVS, CDR2 FNYEAQ. CDR3 amino acids: CASSLDGTGYEQYF. CDR3 DNA: TGTGCCAGCAGCCTCGACGGGACAGGCTACGAGCAGTACTTC.

The chain links TRBV20-1 to TRBJ1-5; no firm D call. Germline assignment: CDR1 DFQATT and CDR2 SNEGSKA (reference sequence). The CDR3 is 13 residues long. The V end was cut by 1 base, the J end by 2 bases, with 6 bases between. DNA of the CDR3: TGCAGTGCTAGAGGGGGAGGCAATCAGCCCCAGCATTTT. The encoded protein is CSARGGGNQPQHF.

The rearrangement links TRBV19 to TRBJ1-6; TRBD1 agrees at 8 bases. The CDR3 covers 13 residues. CDR1 is LNHDA, CDR2 SQIVND, per germline (reference sequence). J was trimmed by 10 bases and V by 5 bases; bases with no gene match: 4. The CDR3 DNA reads TGTGCCAGTAGTCAGGACAGGGACTCACCCCTCCACTTT. It codes for CASSQDRDSPLHF.

V usage is TRBV20-1 and J usage is TRBJ2-7; D unclear. V was clipped by 0 bases and J by 3 bases, with 6 bases between them. The CDR3 extends over 12 amino acids. Per germline, CDR1 DFQATT and CDR2 SNEGSKA (reference sequence). CDR3 DNA sequence: TGCAGTGCTAGAGATGGGGTCTACGAGCAGTACTTC. It is translated as CSARDGVYEQYF.

In DNA form, the CDR3 reads TGTGCCAGCAGTGAAGGAGAGTATAGCAATCAGCCCCAGCATTTT. The encoded protein is CASSEGEYSNQPQHF. V and J are TRBV2 and TRBJ1-5; D is undetermined. Trimming shortened V by 1 base and J by 0 bases, and 7 bases separated the two germline ends. This CDR3 spans 15 amino acids. Germline CDR1 SNHLY, CDR2 FYNNEI.

CDR3 region: CSARVGGEATEAFF. In DNA form, the CDR3 reads TGCAGTGCTAGAGTTGGGGGGGAAGCCACTGAAGCTTTCTTT. The rearrangement uses TRBV20-1 and TRBJ1-1; possible D gene TRBD1, 5 bases. Deletions cut 1 base from V and 4 bases from J, with 13 bases between. The CDR3 consists of 14 residues. Germline V CDR1 and CDR2: DFQATT, SNEGSKA (reference sequence).